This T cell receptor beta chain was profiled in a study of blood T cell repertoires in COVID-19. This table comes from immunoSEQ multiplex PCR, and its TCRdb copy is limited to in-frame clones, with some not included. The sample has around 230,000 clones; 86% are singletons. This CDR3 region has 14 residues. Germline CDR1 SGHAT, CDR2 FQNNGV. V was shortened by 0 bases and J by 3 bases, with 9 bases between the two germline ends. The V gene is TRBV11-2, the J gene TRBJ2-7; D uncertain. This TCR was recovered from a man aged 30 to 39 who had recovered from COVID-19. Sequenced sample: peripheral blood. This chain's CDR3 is CASSLDLGYYEQYF. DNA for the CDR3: TGTGCCAGCAGCTTAGATCTCGGGTACTACGAGCAGTACTTC.